This entry features one TCR beta chain sequence. What it recognizes is unknown. Trimming took off 3 bases at V and 0 bases at J, with 12 bases between the two ends. The CDR3 runs 15 residues. CDR1 and CDR2 (germline): SEHNR, FQNEAQ (reference sequence). The source of the sample is a study of shared clonotypes between healthy human individuals. Sorted-subset replicate PCR reactions contained 150 to 200 ng DNA, corresponding to about 30,000 T cell genomes. Produced via immunoSEQ multiplex PCR; TCRdb's table is partial and in-frame only. The profile shows 1,400,000 or so clones, 98% to 99% of them singletons. Free of recent acute infections or vaccinations, the donors were healthy HIV-negative adults. Every donor, a Caucasian adult, lived in Nashville, Tennessee. Study-wide findings and caveats: Compared with memory subsets, naive subsets generally had larger estimated richness.

V and J are TRBV7-9 and TRBJ2-7; tentatively, D is TRBD1 or TRBD2 (6 bases each). Sequenced material: naive CD4+ T cells sorted from blood. Indicated subset: CD45RA+ positively selected. This receptor was taken from a young man in good health. CDR3 in DNA: TGTGCCAGCAGCTTCGGGGGCAGCCCCTCCTACGAGCAGTACTTC. Translated, it gives CASSFGGSPSYEQYF.